The source of this T cell receptor beta chain is a study of CD8+CD57+ T cells in acquired aplastic anemia. Profiles of TCR beta VDJ and CDR3 were generated from a genomic DNA template. TCRdb itself ran the reads through MiXCR, one entry per CDR3 protein. The sample includes approximately 220,000 distinct CDR3 sequences, around half of them seen just once. General study points: Approximately 30 was the count of CD8+ CDR3 sequences that patients shared with controls. Patients did not significantly differ from controls in CD8+ Simpson's diversity.

In regard to this clonotype: The antigen remains undetermined. Relative to the germline gene, one junction end is altered; a read error may explain this.

Patients selected for sequencing had displayed CD8+CD57+ cell expansion by flow cytometry. Sequenced input: sorted CD4+, CD8+, or CD8+CD57+ T cells (not recorded which) from PBMCs. This sequence originates from a human donor with aplastic anemia.

The CDR3 loop is CASGFRDYNEQFF. For the CDR3, the DNA is TGTGCCAGCGGCTTTCGGGACTACAATGAGCAGTTCTTC. The rearrangement joins TRBV7-9 to TRBJ2-1; a weak D match, TRBD2 (5 bases). This CDR3 region has 13 residues. Germline V gene lookup returns CDR1 SEHNR and CDR2 FQNEAQ (reference sequence).